The 30 T cell receptor beta chains presented below share a single source sample, sequenced in a study of cytomegalovirus exposure and HLA in healthy donors. The PCR used 60 Vbeta and 13 Jbeta primers. Here immunoSEQ multiplex PCR was the method, and the copy in TCRdb shows in-frame clones only, minus some. The sample lists around 130,000 clones, more than 65% occurring once. The specimen sequenced was PBMCs. The origin of the receptors is a man between 18 and 35 years old in good health and CMV-seropositive.

The CDR3 sequence is CASSFSGREIDEQFF. In DNA form, the CDR3 reads TGTGCCAGCAGCTTTTCAGGAAGGGAGATCGATGAGCAGTTCTTC. This sequence joins TRBV6-5 and TRBJ2-1; maybe TRBD2 (5 bases). Germline V CDR1 and CDR2: MNHEY, SVGAGI. The V gene lost 6 bases and the J gene lost 8 bases, with 20 bases spanning the gap. This CDR3 contains 15 residues.

This clone has only one observation. The chain joins TRBV6-5 to TRBJ2-7, with D tentatively TRBD2 (5 bases). The CDR3 loop spans 13 amino acids. The germline V gene encodes CDR1 MNHEY and CDR2 SVGAGI. V lost 6 bases and J lost 3, with 12 bases in between. The CDR3 DNA is TGTGCCAGCAGGGGGAGACCTCACTACGAGCAGTACTTC. This gives the protein CASRGRPHYEQYF.

On this clone itself: An end of the junction does not agree with germline; a read error may underlie this. This chain uses TRBV2 with TRBJ2-4, with 13 bases identical to TRBD2. CDR1 is SNHLY, CDR2 FYNNEI, per germline. This CDR3 is built from 16 residues. The CDR3 here is CASSEALAGGKNSQYF. In nucleotides, the CDR3 is TGTGCCAGCAGTGAAGCACTAGCGGGAGGGAAGAACAGTCAGTACTTC.

This rearrangement joins TRBV19 to TRBJ2-2; 8 bases are a match to TRBD1. The germline gives CDR1 LNHDA, CDR2 SQIVND (reference sequence). The CDR3 spans 14 residues. Unmatched junction bases numbered 7, after V lost 9 bases and J lost 4 bases. The CDR3 nucleotides read TGTGCCAGCCTCGTACAGGGGGGCACCGGGGAGCTGTTTTTT. Its translation: CASLVQGGTGELFF.

V is TRBV7-2 and J is TRBJ1-2; D gene ambiguous. V was cut by 5 bases and J by 6 bases, with 16 bases left in between. From germline, CDR1 is SGHTA and CDR2 FQGNSA. The CDR3 has 14 residues. In DNA, the CDR3 is TGTGCCAGCAGCCCCACTGCGGGCGGGAATGGCTACACCTTC. As protein: CASSPTAGGNGYTF.

The chain links TRBV7-8 to TRBJ1-2, with no clear D. The CDR3 totals 14 residues. CDR1 and CDR2 from the germline V gene are SGHVS and FQNEAQ. V lost 1 base and J lost 5, with 11 bases in between. CDR3 sequence reads: CASSLERAGYGYTF. The CDR3, as DNA: TGTGCCAGCAGCTTAGAACGCGCGGGGTATGGCTACACCTTC.

V gene TRBV18 combines with J gene TRBJ2-7; 7 bases are a match to TRBD1. Unmatched junction bases numbered 7, after V lost 5 bases and J lost 12 bases. CDR1 and CDR2 (germline): KGHSH, LQKENI. The CDR3 covers 11 residues. The CDR3 DNA sequence: TGTGCCAGCTCAGCAGGGGACAGCCGGTACTTC. It is translated as CASSAGDSRYF.

The V gene is TRBV5-1, the J gene TRBJ1-4; D is possibly TRBD1 (5 bases). V lost 4 bases to trimming and J lost 0 bases, with 16 bases between them. Germline loops: CDR1 SGHRS, CDR2 YFSETQ. The CDR3 consists of 17 residues. For the CDR3, the DNA is TGCGCCAGCAGCCCGTGGAGGGACTCATCAACTAATGAAAAACTGTTTTTT. This gives the protein CASSPWRDSSTNEKLFF.

The chain links TRBV30 to TRBJ2-7; D remains unclear. This CDR3 contains 13 residues. CDR1 is GTSNPN and CDR2 is SVGIG in the germline V gene (reference sequence). V lost 0 bases, J lost 1 base, and 7 bases lay in between. The CDR3 bases are TGTGCCTGGAGTGTAGCCGGGTCCTACGAGCAGTACTTC. The encoded protein is CAWSVAGSYEQYF.

This chain connects TRBV9 to TRBJ1-2; 7 positions agree with TRBD1. Germline V CDR1 and CDR2: SGDLS, YYNGEE. This CDR3 has 15 amino acids. Trimming cost V 3 bases and J 2 bases; bases outside gene matches: 7. The chain's CDR3 is CASSATQGLNYGYTF. As DNA, the CDR3 is TGTGCCAGCAGCGCGACACAGGGGTTGAACTATGGCTACACCTTC.

The chain recombines TRBV28 with TRBJ2-1, with 7 bases that match TRBD2. The CDR3 spans 14 residues. The trim removed 1 base at V and 9 bases at J, leaving 6 bases unmatched. Germline V CDR1 and CDR2: MDHEN, SYDVKM. Here the CDR3 DNA reads TGTGCCAGCAGTTTATATTCGGGAGGCGCTGAGCAGTTCTTC. Its translation: CASSLYSGGAEQFF.

The J gene is TRBJ1-4, the V gene TRBV28; maybe TRBD1 (5 bases). Germline V gives CDR1 MDHEN, CDR2 SYDVKM. This CDR3 comprises 14 residues. The V end lost 6 bases, the J end lost 0 bases, and 8 bases lay between the germline ends. CDR3 DNA: TGTGCCAGCAGCCAAGGGGCAACTAATGAAAAACTGTTTTTT. Translated: CASSQGATNEKLFF.

V is TRBV9 and J is TRBJ2-5, with 7 bases fitting TRBD1. Germline trimming cut 2 bases from V and 5 bases from J; bases unmatched to any gene: 6. The CDR3 sequence is 14 residues long. Germline V gene data show CDR1 as SGDLS and CDR2 as YYNGEE. The CDR3 sequence is CASSVGTARETQYF. CDR3 nucleotides: TGTGCCAGCAGCGTCGGGACAGCCCGGGAGACCCAGTACTTC.

The chain couples TRBV6-5 to TRBJ2-7, with 13 positions matching TRBD2. The V segment lost 2 bases and the J segment 4 bases; nucleotides outside the gene matches: 2. CDR1 and CDR2 (germline): MNHEY, SVGAGI. CDR3 size: 15 residues. The chain's CDR3 is CASSYGTSGVYEQYF. The CDR3, as DNA: TGTGCCAGCAGTTACGGGACTAGCGGGGTTTACGAGCAGTACTTC.

The chain links TRBV7-8 to TRBJ1-5; D possibly corresponds to TRBD1 (6 bases). The length of the CDR3 is 14 residues. The V end was cut by 10 bases, the J end by 0 bases, with 13 bases between. Per germline, CDR1 SGHVS and CDR2 FQNEAQ. This chain's CDR3 is CATNSGDSNQPQHF. The CDR3 bases are TGTGCCACCAACTCAGGGGATAGCAATCAGCCCCAGCATTTT.

The rearrangement joins TRBV5-1 to TRBJ1-1; 8 nucleotides align to TRBD1. The CDR3 is 16 residues long. The germline gives CDR1 SGHRS, CDR2 YFSETQ. The ends lost 1 base at V and 2 bases at J; junction bases unmatched: 7. Here the CDR3 reads CASSLLTGDINTEAFF. DNA for the CDR3: TGCGCCAGCAGCTTGCTGACAGGGGATATCAACACTGAAGCTTTCTTT. The variable domain in full, completed from reference TRBV5-1 and TRBJ1-1, reads KAGVTQTPRYLIKTRGQQVTLSCSPISGHRSVSWYQQTPGQGLQFLFEYFSETQRNKGNFPGRFSGRQFSNSRSEMNVSTLELGDSALYLCASSLLTGDINTEAFFGQGTRLTVV.

This chain uses TRBV2 with TRBJ1-2; D is uncertain. The germline V and J ends were trimmed by 7 bases and 5 bases, with 8 bases remaining between them. Germline CDR1 is SNHLY and CDR2 is FYNNEI. This CDR3 region has 11 residues. The CDR3 loop is CASTGEYGYTF. The CDR3 DNA is TGTGCCAGCACGGGAGAGTATGGCTACACCTTC.

In DNA, the CDR3 is TGTGCCAGCACGACCGACAGGGACGGAGGCGGGGAGCTGTTTTTT. Its translation: CASTTDRDGGGELFF. The chain has TRBV2 and TRBJ2-2, with 7 positions matching TRBD1. V trimming: 7 bases; J trimming: 7 bases; junction bases outside the gene matches: 12. The CDR3 consists of 15 residues. Germline values: CDR1 SNHLY, CDR2 FYNNEI.

A single count supports this clone. The V and J genes are TRBV28 and TRBJ1-3; no firm D call. Per the germline V gene, CDR1 is MDHEN and CDR2 is SYDVKM. This CDR3 comprises 16 residues. Trimming cost V 6 bases and J 0 bases, with 15 bases left between them. CDR3 DNA: TGTGCCAGCAGCTCCACGACGGGGAGCTCTGGAAACACCATATATTTT. Translated: CASSSTTGSSGNTIYF. The entire variable domain, with the rest obtained from reference TRBV28 and TRBJ1-3, is as follows: DVKVTQSSRYLVKRTGEKVFLECVQDMDHENMFWYRQDPGLGLRLIYFSYDVKMKEKGDIPEGYSVSREKKERFSLILESASTNQTSMYLCASSSTTGSSGNTIYFGEGSWLTVV.

This sequence joins TRBV5-1 and TRBJ1-5; TRBD1 might be the D (6 bases). V shed 1 base and J shed 6 bases, with 14 bases lying between them. The germline CDR1 and CDR2 sequences are SGHRS and YFSETQ. The CDR3 is made up of 15 amino acids. The CDR3 here is CASSLRPGVSQPQHF. Here the CDR3 DNA reads TGCGCCAGCAGCTTGCGTCCAGGGGTGAGTCAGCCCCAGCATTTT.

V gene TRBV7-8 combines with J gene TRBJ2-7, with TRBD2 matching over 10 bases. Germline CDR1 and CDR2: SGHVS and FQNEAQ. The CDR3 covers 16 residues. Germline trimming cut 5 bases from V and 2 bases from J; bases unmatched to any gene: 9. The CDR3 DNA reads as TGTGCCAGCAGCGTAGGGGGCCTAGCGGGAGCCTACGAGCAGTACTTC. It specifies CASSVGGLAGAYEQYF.

The rearrangement links TRBV30 to TRBJ1-1; TRBD1 might be the D (6 bases). CDR1 is GTSNPN, CDR2 SVGIG, per germline (reference sequence). Trimming took off 3 bases at V and 1 base at J, with 18 bases between the two ends. The CDR3 loop spans 16 amino acids. CDR3 amino acids: CAWSWAASRGNTEAFF. For the CDR3, the DNA is TGTGCCTGGAGCTGGGCAGCGTCCAGGGGGAACACTGAAGCTTTCTTT.

This clone was seen a few times. This rearrangement joins TRBV28 to TRBJ1-3, with D perhaps matching TRBD1 (5 bases). The CDR3 sequence is 14 residues long. V was clipped by 6 bases and J by 1 base, with 10 bases between them. Per germline, CDR1 MDHEN and CDR2 SYDVKM. The CDR3 DNA sequence: TGTGCCAGCAGGTCGGGGGGATCTGGAAACACCATATATTTT. It translates to CASRSGGSGNTIYF.

CDR3 nucleotides: TGTGCCAGTAGTACGGACTACTCCACTGAGAACACCGGGGAGCTGTTTTTT. Its translation: CASSTDYSTENTGELFF. This rearrangement joins TRBV19 to TRBJ2-2, with a possible D match to TRBD2 (6 bases). Trimming removed 4 bases from V and 1 base from J, with 16 bases in between. The CDR3 has 17 amino acids. Germline V gives CDR1 LNHDA, CDR2 SQIVND (reference sequence).

CDR3 coding DNA: TGTGCCAGCAGCCCACGCGGGAGCGACTTCTATAATGAGCAGTTCTTC. Amino acids: CASSPRGSDFYNEQFF. The chain recombines TRBV7-3 with TRBJ2-1; 7 bases align to TRBD2. Germline CDR1 SGHTA, CDR2 FQGTGA. With 5 bases clipped from V and 7 bases from J, the junction kept 14 bases outside the gene matches. This CDR3 has 16 residues.

The chain links TRBV28 to TRBJ2-7, with no clear D. Germline CDR1 and CDR2: MDHEN and SYDVKM. The CDR3 length is 10 residues. Deletions cut 5 bases from V and 3 bases from J, with 2 bases between. Here the CDR3 DNA reads TGTGCCAGCAGTCACTACGAGCAGTACTTC. Translated: CASSHYEQYF.

Regarding this clone: The junction departs from the called germline gene at one end, perhaps through a read error. V gene TRBV5-1 combines with J gene TRBJ1-4, with TRBD1 matching 7 bases. Germline CDR1 SGHRS, CDR2 YFSETQ. The CDR3 runs to 18 residues. This CDR3 is CASTLRSGTDFDNEKLFF. In DNA form, the CDR3 reads TGCGCCAGCACCTTGCGCTCCGGGACAGATTTCGATAATGAAAAACTGTTTTTT.

This chain uses TRBV7-9 with TRBJ1-4; D may be TRBD1 (5 bases). Germline loops: CDR1 SEHNR, CDR2 FQNEAQ (reference sequence). This CDR3 has 16 residues. Trimming removed 3 bases at V and 0 bases at J, with 11 bases between. Here the CDR3 reads CASSLSTRATNEKLFF. As DNA, the CDR3 is TGTGCCAGCAGCTTGTCCACCAGGGCAACTAATGAAAAACTGTTTTTT.

The J gene is TRBJ2-2, the V gene TRBV2; the D is unclear. Trimming took off 7 bases at V and 6 bases at J, with 12 bases between the two ends. The CDR3 runs to 13 residues. Germline CDR1 and CDR2: SNHLY and FYNNEI. The CDR3 protein is CASMLGAAGELFF. The CDR3 region has the DNA TGTGCCAGCATGCTCGGCGCGGCCGGGGAGCTGTTTTTT.

The chain joins TRBV12-5 to TRBJ2-1; 7 bases align to TRBD2. The germline V gene has CDR1 LGHNT and CDR2 FRNRAP. The trim removed 7 bases at V and 4 bases at J, leaving 10 bases unmatched. CDR3 length: 15 amino acids. The CDR3 nucleotides are TGTGCTAGTGCCGCCCGAGAGCGGGGTTACAATGAGCAGTTCTTC. It translates to CASAARERGYNEQFF.